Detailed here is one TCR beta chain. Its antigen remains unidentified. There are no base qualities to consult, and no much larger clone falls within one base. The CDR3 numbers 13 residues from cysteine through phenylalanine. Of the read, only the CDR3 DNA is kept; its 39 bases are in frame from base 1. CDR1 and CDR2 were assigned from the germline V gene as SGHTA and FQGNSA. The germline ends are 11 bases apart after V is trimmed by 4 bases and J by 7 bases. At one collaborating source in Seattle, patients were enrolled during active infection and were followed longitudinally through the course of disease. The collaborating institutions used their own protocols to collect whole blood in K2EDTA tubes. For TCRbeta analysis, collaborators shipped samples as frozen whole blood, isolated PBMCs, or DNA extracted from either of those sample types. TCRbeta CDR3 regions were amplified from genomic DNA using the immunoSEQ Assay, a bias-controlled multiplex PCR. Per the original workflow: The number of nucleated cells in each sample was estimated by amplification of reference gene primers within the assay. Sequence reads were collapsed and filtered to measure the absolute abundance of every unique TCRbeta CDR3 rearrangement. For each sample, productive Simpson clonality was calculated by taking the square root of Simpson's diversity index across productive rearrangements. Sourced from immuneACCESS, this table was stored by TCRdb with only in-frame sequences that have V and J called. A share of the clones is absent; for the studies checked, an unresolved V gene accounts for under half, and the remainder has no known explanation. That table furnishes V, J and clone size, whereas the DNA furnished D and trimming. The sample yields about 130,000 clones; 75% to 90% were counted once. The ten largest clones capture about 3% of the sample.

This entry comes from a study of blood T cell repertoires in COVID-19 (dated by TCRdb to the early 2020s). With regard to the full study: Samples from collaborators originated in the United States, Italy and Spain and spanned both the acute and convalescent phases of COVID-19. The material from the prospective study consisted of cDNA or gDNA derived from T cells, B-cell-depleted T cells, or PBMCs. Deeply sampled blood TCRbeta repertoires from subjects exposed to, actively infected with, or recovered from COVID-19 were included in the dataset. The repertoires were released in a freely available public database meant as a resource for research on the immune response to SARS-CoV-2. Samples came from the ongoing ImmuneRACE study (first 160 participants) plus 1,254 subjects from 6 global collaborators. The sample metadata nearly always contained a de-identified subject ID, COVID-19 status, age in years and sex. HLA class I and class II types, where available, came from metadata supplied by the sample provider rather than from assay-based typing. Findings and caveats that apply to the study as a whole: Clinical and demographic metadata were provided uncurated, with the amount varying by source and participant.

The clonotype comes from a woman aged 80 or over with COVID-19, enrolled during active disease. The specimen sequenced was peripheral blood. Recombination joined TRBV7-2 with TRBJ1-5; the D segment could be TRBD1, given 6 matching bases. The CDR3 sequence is CASSSTGRQPQHF. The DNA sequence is TGTGCCAGCAGCTCGACAGGAAGGCAGCCCCAGCATTTT.